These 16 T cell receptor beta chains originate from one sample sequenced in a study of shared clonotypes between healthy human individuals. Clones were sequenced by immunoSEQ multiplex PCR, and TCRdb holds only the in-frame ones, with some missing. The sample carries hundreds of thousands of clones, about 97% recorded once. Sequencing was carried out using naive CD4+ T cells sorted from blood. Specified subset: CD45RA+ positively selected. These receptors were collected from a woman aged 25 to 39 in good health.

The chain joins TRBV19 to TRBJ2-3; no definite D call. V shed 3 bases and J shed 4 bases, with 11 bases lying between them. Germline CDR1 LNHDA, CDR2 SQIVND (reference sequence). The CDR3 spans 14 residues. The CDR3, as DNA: TGTGCCAGTAGTATTTCCGTGGGTTCAGATACGCAGTATTTT. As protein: CASSISVGSDTQYF.

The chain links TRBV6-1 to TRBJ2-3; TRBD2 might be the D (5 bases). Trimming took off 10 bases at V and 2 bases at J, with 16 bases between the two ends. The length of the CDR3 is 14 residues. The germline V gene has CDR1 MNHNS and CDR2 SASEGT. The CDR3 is CATRGSRSTDTQYF. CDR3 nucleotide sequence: TGTGCCACCCGAGGGAGTCGGTCCACAGATACGCAGTATTTT.

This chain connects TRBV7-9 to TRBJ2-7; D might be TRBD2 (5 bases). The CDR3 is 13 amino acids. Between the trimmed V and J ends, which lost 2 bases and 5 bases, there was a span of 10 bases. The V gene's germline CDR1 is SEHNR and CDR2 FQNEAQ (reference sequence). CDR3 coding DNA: TGTGCCAGCAGCTTACTAGCCGCCCACGAGCAGTACTTC. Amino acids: CASSLLAAHEQYF.

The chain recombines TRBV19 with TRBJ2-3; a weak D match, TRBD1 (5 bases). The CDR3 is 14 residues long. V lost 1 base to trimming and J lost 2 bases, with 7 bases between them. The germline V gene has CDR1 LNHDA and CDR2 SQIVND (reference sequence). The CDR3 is CASSIGQPTDTQYF. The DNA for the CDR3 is TGTGCCAGTAGTATAGGACAGCCCACAGATACGCAGTATTTT.

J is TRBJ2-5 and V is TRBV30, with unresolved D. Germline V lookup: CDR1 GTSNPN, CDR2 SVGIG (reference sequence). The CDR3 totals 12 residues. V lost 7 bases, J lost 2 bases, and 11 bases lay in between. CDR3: CASGPLQETQYF. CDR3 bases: TGTGCCTCCGGTCCGCTTCAAGAGACCCAGTACTTC. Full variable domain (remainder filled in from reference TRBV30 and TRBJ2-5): SQTIHQWPATLVQPVGSPLSLECTVEGTSNPNLYWYRQAAGRGLQLLFYSVGIGQISSEVPQNLSASRPQDRQFILSSKKLLLSDSGFYLCASGPLQETQYFGPGTRLLVL.

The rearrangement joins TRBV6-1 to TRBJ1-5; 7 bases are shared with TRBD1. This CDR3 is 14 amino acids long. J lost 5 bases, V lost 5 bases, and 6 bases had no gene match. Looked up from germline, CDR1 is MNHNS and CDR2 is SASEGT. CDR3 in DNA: TGTGCCAGCAGTAGACAGGGATCGGATCAGCCCCAGCATTTT. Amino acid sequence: CASSRQGSDQPQHF.

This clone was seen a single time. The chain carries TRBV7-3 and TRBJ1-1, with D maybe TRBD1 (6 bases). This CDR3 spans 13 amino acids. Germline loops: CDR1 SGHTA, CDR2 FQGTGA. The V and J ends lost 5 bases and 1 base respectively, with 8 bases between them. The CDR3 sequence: CASSGQPNTEAFF. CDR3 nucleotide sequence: TGTGCCAGCAGCGGACAGCCGAACACTGAAGCTTTCTTT.

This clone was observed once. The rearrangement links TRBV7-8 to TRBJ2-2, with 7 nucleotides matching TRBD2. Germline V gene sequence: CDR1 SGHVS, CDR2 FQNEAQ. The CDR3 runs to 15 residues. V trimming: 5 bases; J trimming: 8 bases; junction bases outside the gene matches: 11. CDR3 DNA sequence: TGTGCCAGCAGCCAAATCCGGGCGGGAGAAGGGGAGCTGTTTTTT. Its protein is CASSQIRAGEGELFF.

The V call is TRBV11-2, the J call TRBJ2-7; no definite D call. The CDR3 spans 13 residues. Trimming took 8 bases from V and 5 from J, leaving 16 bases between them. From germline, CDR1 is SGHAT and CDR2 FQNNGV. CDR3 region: CASVQLRYNEQYF. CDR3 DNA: TGTGCCAGCGTCCAGCTTAGATATAACGAGCAGTACTTC.

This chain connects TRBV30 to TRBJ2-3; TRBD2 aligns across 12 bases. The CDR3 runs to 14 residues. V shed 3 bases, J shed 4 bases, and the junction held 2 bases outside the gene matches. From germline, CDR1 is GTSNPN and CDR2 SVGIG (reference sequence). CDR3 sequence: CAWRTSGRSDTQYF. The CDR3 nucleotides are TGTGCCTGGAGAACTAGCGGGAGGTCAGATACGCAGTATTTT.

CDR3 sequence: CASSAGQAYGYTF. In nucleotides, the CDR3 is TGTGCCAGTAGCGCAGGGCAGGCTTATGGCTACACCTTC. The J gene is TRBJ1-2, the V gene TRBV19; weak D call: TRBD1 (5 bases). V lost 6 bases and J 5 bases, leaving 13 bases between the germline ends. CDR3 length equals 13 residues. Looked up from germline, CDR1 is LNHDA and CDR2 is SQIVND (reference sequence).

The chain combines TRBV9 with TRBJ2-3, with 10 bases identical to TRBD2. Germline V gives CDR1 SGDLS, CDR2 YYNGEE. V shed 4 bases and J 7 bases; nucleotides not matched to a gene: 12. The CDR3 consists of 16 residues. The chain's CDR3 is CASSPRLAGDPNTQYF. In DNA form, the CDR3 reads TGTGCCAGCAGCCCCCGGCTAGCGGGAGATCCCAATACGCAGTATTTT. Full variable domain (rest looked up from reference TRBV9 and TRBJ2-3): DSGVTQTPKHLITATGQRVTLRCSPRSGDLSVYWYQQSLDQGLQFLIQYYNGEERAKGNILERFSAQQFPDLHSELNLSSLELGDSALYFCASSPRLAGDPNTQYFGPGTRLTVL.

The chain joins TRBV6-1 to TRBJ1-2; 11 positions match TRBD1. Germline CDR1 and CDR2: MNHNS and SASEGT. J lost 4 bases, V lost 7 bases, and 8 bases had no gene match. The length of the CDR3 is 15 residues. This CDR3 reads CASNGSGQGAYGYTF. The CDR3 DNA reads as TGTGCCAGCAATGGCAGCGGACAGGGGGCCTATGGCTACACCTTC.

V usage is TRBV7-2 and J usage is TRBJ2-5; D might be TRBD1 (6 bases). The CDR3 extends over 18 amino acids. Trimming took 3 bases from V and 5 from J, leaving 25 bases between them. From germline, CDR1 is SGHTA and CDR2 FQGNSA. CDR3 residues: CASSFSAGLRGIKETQYF. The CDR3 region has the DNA TGTGCCAGCAGCTTCAGCGCCGGACTCAGGGGAATCAAGGAGACCCAGTACTTC. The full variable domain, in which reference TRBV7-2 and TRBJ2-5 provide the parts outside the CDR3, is GAGVSQSPSNKVTEKGKDVELRCDPISGHTALYWYRQSLGQGLEFLIYFQGNSAPDKSGLPSDRFSAERTGGSVSTLTIQRTQQEDSAVYLCASSFSAGLRGIKETQYFGPGTRLLVL.

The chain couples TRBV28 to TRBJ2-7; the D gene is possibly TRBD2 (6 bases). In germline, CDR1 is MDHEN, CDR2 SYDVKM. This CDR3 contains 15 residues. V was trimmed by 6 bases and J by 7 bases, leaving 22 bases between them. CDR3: CASSPPGPTRTEQYF. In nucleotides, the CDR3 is TGTGCCAGCAGCCCCCCGGGACCGACTAGGACTGAGCAGTACTTC.

CDR3 coding DNA: TGTGCCAGCTCACCACGAGAAGAGACCCAGTACTTC. Its protein product is CASSPREETQYF. This chain links TRBV18 with TRBJ2-5; D is unresolved. CDR1 is KGHSH and CDR2 is LQKENI in the germline V gene. V was trimmed by 1 base and J by 3 bases, leaving 3 bases between them. The CDR3 extends over 12 amino acids.